A selection of T cell receptor beta chains follows, all from one sample in a study of cytomegalovirus exposure and HLA in healthy donors. Method: immunoSEQ multiplex PCR; TCRdb's copy keeps in-frame clones and lacks some. The profile covers 210,000 or so clones, with around 76% appearing a single time and 0.63% taken by the ten largest. Sequenced: PBMCs. Receptor source: a young man in good health and CMV-seronegative. CDR3s include the opening cysteine and the closing phenylalanine or tryptophan. The D gene is left open where the match is weak. Rows give clone size only sometimes, using once, few, many, or a class for an expanded clone.

d_gene: TRBD2; abundance: few; j_gene: TRBJ2-2; v_gene: TRBV11-2; CDR3nt: TGTGCCAGCAGGGTCGGGACTAGCTTTTCCGGGGAGCTGTTTTTT; CDR3aa: CASRVGTSFSGELFF
d_gene: NA; abundance: NA; j_gene: TRBJ1-4; v_gene: TRBV7-9; CDR3nt: TGTTCCAGCAGCTTATCAATCGAAAAACTGTTTTTT; CDR3aa: CSSSLSIEKLFF
d_gene: NA; abundance: NA; j_gene: TRBJ2-7; v_gene: TRBV5-1; CDR3nt: TGCGCCAGCAGCTTGGTGGGGCAGAACTACGAGCAGTACTTC; CDR3aa: CASSLVGQNYEQYF
d_gene: TRBD1; abundance: NA; j_gene: TRBJ1-2; v_gene: TRBV19; CDR3nt: TGTGCCAGTAGTCCTGAGGGGGCCTTTAACTATGGCTACACCTTC; CDR3aa: CASSPEGAFNYGYTF
d_gene: NA; abundance: NA; j_gene: TRBJ1-6; v_gene: TRBV19; CDR3nt: TGTGCCAGTAGTCCACTGCATTCACCCCTCCACTTT; CDR3aa: CASSPLHSPLHF
d_gene: TRBD1; abundance: NA; j_gene: TRBJ2-1; v_gene: TRBV7-9; CDR3nt: TGTGCCAGCAGCTTGGGGACAGACCTCCATGAGCAGTTCTTC; CDR3aa: CASSLGTDLHEQFF
d_gene: NA; abundance: NA; j_gene: TRBJ2-3; v_gene: TRBV5-1; CDR3nt: TGCGCCAGCAGCTTGGGGCCTGGACAGCCCTTCACAGATACGCAGTATTTT; CDR3aa: CASSLGPGQPFTDTQYF
d_gene: TRBD2; abundance: NA; j_gene: TRBJ2-3; v_gene: TRBV5-1; CDR3nt: TGCGCCAGCGCTCAGGGGACTAGCGGTCCGAACACAGATACGCAGTATTTT; CDR3aa: CASAQGTSGPNTDTQYF
d_gene: TRBD1; abundance: NA; j_gene: TRBJ2-7; v_gene: TRBV7-2; CDR3nt: TGTGCCAGCAGCCGCCACTCGGGACAGGGGGCTAACGAGCAGTACTTC; CDR3aa: CASSRHSGQGANEQYF
d_gene: NA; abundance: NA; j_gene: TRBJ1-5; v_gene: TRBV19; CDR3nt: TGTGCCAGTAGTATTGAGGGGGGGTTTGGTAGCAATCAGCCCCAGCATTTT; CDR3aa: CASSIEGGFGSNQPQHF
d_gene: TRBD2; abundance: NA; j_gene: TRBJ2-1; v_gene: TRBV7-3; CDR3nt: TGTGCCAGCAGCTCTAGCGGGAGTGGGATCAATGAGCAGTTCTTC; CDR3aa: CASSSSGSGINEQFF
d_gene: TRBD1; abundance: NA; j_gene: TRBJ1-1; v_gene: TRBV11-3; CDR3nt: TGTGCCAGCAGCTTAGGGGGTCAGGGGGCGAGAAACACTGAAGCTTTCTTT; CDR3aa: CASSLGGQGARNTEAFF
d_gene: TRBD2; abundance: NA; j_gene: TRBJ2-1; v_gene: TRBV27; CDR3nt: TGTGCCAGCAGTTTTTGGCGGGAGTCGGGGAATGAGCAGTTCTTC; CDR3aa: CASSFWRESGNEQFF
d_gene: NA; abundance: NA; j_gene: TRBJ1-1; v_gene: TRBV5-4; CDR3nt: TGTGCCAGCAGCTTGATCGCAGACATGAACACTGAAGCTTTCTTT; CDR3aa: CASSLIADMNTEAFF
d_gene: NA; abundance: once; j_gene: TRBJ2-7; v_gene: TRBV28; CDR3nt: TGTGCCAGCAGTGGGCCTCCTAAACCCTACGAGCAGTACTTC; CDR3aa: CASSGPPKPYEQYF
d_gene: TRBD1; abundance: NA; j_gene: TRBJ1-1; v_gene: TRBV7-3; CDR3nt: TGTGCCAGCAGCTTTAACCCGGGACAGGAGACTGAAGCTTTCTTT; CDR3aa: CASSFNPGQETEAFF
d_gene: NA; abundance: NA; j_gene: TRBJ1-2; v_gene: TRBV10-3; CDR3nt: TGTGCCATCAGTGTCCGGGACTCCCCTGGCGATGGCTACACCTTC; CDR3aa: CAISVRDSPGDGYTF
d_gene: NA; abundance: once; j_gene: TRBJ2-3; v_gene: TRBV18; CDR3nt: TGTGCCAGCTCACTACAGGGGGGGACAGATACGCAGTATTTT; CDR3aa: CASSLQGGTDTQYF
d_gene: TRBD1; abundance: few; j_gene: TRBJ1-2; v_gene: TRBV6-5; CDR3nt: TGTGCCAGCAGTTACTCCGGGACAGGGAACTATGGCTACACCTTC; CDR3aa: CASSYSGTGNYGYTF
d_gene: TRBD1; abundance: NA; j_gene: TRBJ1-1; v_gene: TRBV25-1; CDR3nt: TGTGCCAGCAGTGATAACAGGGGGAACACTGAAGCTTTCTTT; CDR3aa: CASSDNRGNTEAFF
d_gene: NA; abundance: few; j_gene: TRBJ2-7; v_gene: TRBV9; CDR3nt: TGTGCCAGCAGCGTGGGGCTGGCCCATTCCTACGAGCAGTACTTC; CDR3aa: CASSVGLAHSYEQYF
d_gene: NA; abundance: NA; j_gene: TRBJ2-2; v_gene: TRBV15; CDR3nt: TGTGCCACCAGCCCCGGAGGGTACACCGGGGAGCTGTTTTTT; CDR3aa: CATSPGGYTGELFF
d_gene: NA; abundance: NA; j_gene: TRBJ2-5; v_gene: TRBV5-6; CDR3nt: TGTGCCAGCAGCTTTCTTAGTGGCCAAGAGACCCAGTACTTC; CDR3aa: CASSFLSGQETQYF
d_gene: NA; abundance: NA; j_gene: TRBJ2-7; v_gene: TRBV12-5; CDR3nt: TGTGCTAGTGGTTTGGTACCGGCGGGGTTTGGCGAGCAGTACTTC; CDR3aa: CASGLVPAGFGEQYF
d_gene: TRBD2; abundance: NA; j_gene: TRBJ2-1; v_gene: TRBV7-8; CDR3nt: TGTGCCAGCAGCCTCGGGACTAGCGGGACTTACAATGAGCAGTTCTTC; CDR3aa: CASSLGTSGTYNEQFF
d_gene: NA; abundance: NA; j_gene: TRBJ2-3; v_gene: TRBV30; CDR3nt: TGTGCCTGCCCCCCAGAGAGCGGGAGCACAGATACGCAGTATTTT; CDR3aa: CACPPESGSTDTQYF
d_gene: TRBD1; abundance: NA; j_gene: TRBJ2-1; v_gene: TRBV27; CDR3nt: TGTGCCAGCAGTTTGGGACAGGGAGGGAACTACAATGAGCAGTTCTTC; CDR3aa: CASSLGQGGNYNEQFF
d_gene: NA; abundance: NA; j_gene: TRBJ2-5; v_gene: TRBV2; CDR3nt: TGTGCCAGCACGGCAGACTCGTACCAAGAGACCCAGTACTTC; CDR3aa: CASTADSYQETQYF
d_gene: NA; abundance: NA; j_gene: TRBJ2-1; v_gene: TRBV6-4; CDR3nt: TGTGCCAGCAGTGACGAGGCGGGCTTCTACAATGAGCAGTTCTTC; CDR3aa: CASSDEAGFYNEQFF
d_gene: NA; abundance: NA; j_gene: TRBJ2-7; v_gene: TRBV2; CDR3nt: TGTGCCAGCAGTGTGGCGGAAAATTACTACGAGCAGTACTTC; CDR3aa: CASSVAENYYEQYF
d_gene: NA; abundance: few; j_gene: TRBJ2-7; v_gene: TRBV4-2; CDR3nt: TGTGCCAGCAGCCAGACTGGAGTTAGGAACGAGCAGTACTTC; CDR3aa: CASSQTGVRNEQYF
d_gene: TRBD1; abundance: few; j_gene: TRBJ2-2; v_gene: TRBV19; CDR3nt: TGTGCCAGTAGTAATCGAGGACAGGGGGCGACCACCGGGGAGCTGTTTTTT; CDR3aa: CASSNRGQGATTGELFF
d_gene: TRBD1; abundance: NA; j_gene: TRBJ1-5; v_gene: TRBV18; CDR3nt: TGTGCCAGCTCACCGAGGCAGGGGGCGATGGGCAATCAGCCCCAGCATTTT; CDR3aa: CASSPRQGAMGNQPQHF
d_gene: TRBD2; abundance: NA; j_gene: TRBJ2-7; v_gene: TRBV28; CDR3nt: TGTGCCAGCAGTTTTGTTCTTCGGGACTACACGAACTACGAGCAGTACTTC; CDR3aa: CASSFVLRDYTNYEQYF
d_gene: NA; abundance: NA; j_gene: TRBJ2-3; v_gene: TRBV5-6; CDR3nt: TGTGCCAGCATCCAGCTCGGGAAGAGCGGCACAGATACGCAGTATTTT; CDR3aa: CASIQLGKSGTDTQYF
d_gene: NA; abundance: NA; j_gene: TRBJ2-7; v_gene: TRBV27; CDR3nt: TGTGCCAGCAGTTTATCAAGGGGTTACGAGCAGTACTTC; CDR3aa: CASSLSRGYEQYF
d_gene: NA; abundance: NA; j_gene: TRBJ1-5; v_gene: TRBV27; CDR3nt: TGTGCCAGCAGTTTAACGACACCATATAGCAATCAGCCCCAGCATTTT; CDR3aa: CASSLTTPYSNQPQHF
d_gene: NA; abundance: NA; j_gene: TRBJ1-4; v_gene: TRBV19; CDR3nt: TGTGCCAGTAGCTATAGAGGGGGTATCGGGGCCATGTACGAAAAACTGTTTTTT; CDR3aa: CASSYRGGIGAMYEKLFF
d_gene: NA; abundance: NA; j_gene: TRBJ2-1; v_gene: TRBV5-6; CDR3nt: TGTGCCAGCAGCTTTCTTATTGGGGGCGAGCAGTTCTTC; CDR3aa: CASSFLIGGEQFF
d_gene: TRBD2; abundance: few; j_gene: TRBJ2-2; v_gene: TRBV7-7; CDR3nt: TGTGCTAGCAGCTTACTAGCGGGAGGGCTTTCAAACACCGGGGAGCTGTTTTTT; CDR3aa: CASSLLAGGLSNTGELFF
d_gene: NA; abundance: NA; j_gene: TRBJ1-1; v_gene: TRBV6-6; CDR3nt: TGTGCCAGCAGTCTACTCCGAGGCACTGAAGCTTTCTTT; CDR3aa: CASSLLRGTEAFF
d_gene: NA; abundance: NA; j_gene: TRBJ2-7; v_gene: TRBV19; CDR3nt: TGTGCCAGTAGTATAGGGACTGGGAGACTGGACGAGCAGTACTTC; CDR3aa: CASSIGTGRLDEQYF
d_gene: TRBD2; abundance: NA; j_gene: TRBJ2-1; v_gene: TRBV29-1; CDR3nt: TGCAGCGTTGAGGACTTTCGACTAGCGGGAGGTTTAGTGTCGCAGTTCTTC; CDR3aa: CSVEDFRLAGGLVSQFF
d_gene: TRBD1; abundance: NA; j_gene: TRBJ2-5; v_gene: TRBV5-1; CDR3nt: TGCGCCAGCAGCGGGGACAGGGGCGAGGAGACCCAGTACTTC; CDR3aa: CASSGDRGEETQYF
d_gene: TRBD1; abundance: NA; j_gene: TRBJ1-4; v_gene: TRBV28; CDR3nt: TGTGCCAGCAGAGGGGGCTTTGAGAAAAAACTGTTTTTT; CDR3aa: CASRGGFEKKLFF
d_gene: TRBD2; abundance: NA; j_gene: TRBJ2-5; v_gene: TRBV27; CDR3nt: TGTGCCAGCAGTTTCGGGGGGGCAGCACAAGAGACCCAGTACTTC; CDR3aa: CASSFGGAAQETQYF
d_gene: NA; abundance: few; j_gene: TRBJ1-1; v_gene: TRBV7-9; CDR3nt: TGTGCCAGCAGGGTGACAGAGAACACTGAAGCTTTCTTT; CDR3aa: CASRVTENTEAFF
d_gene: TRBD2; abundance: few; j_gene: TRBJ2-7; v_gene: TRBV7-2; CDR3nt: TGTGCCAGCAGCTTAAGGACTAGCTCCTCCTACGAGCAGTACTTC; CDR3aa: CASSLRTSSSYEQYF
d_gene: TRBD1; abundance: NA; j_gene: TRBJ1-4; v_gene: TRBV9; CDR3nt: TGTGCCAGCAGCGCCGGACAGGGTAGGGAAAAACTGTTTTTT; CDR3aa: CASSAGQGREKLFF
d_gene: NA; abundance: few; j_gene: TRBJ2-1; v_gene: TRBV6-1; CDR3nt: TGTGCCAGCAGTGAATGGGTGGCTAGTGCCGGTGAGCAGTTCTTC; CDR3aa: CASSEWVASAGEQFF
d_gene: TRBD1; abundance: NA; j_gene: TRBJ1-1; v_gene: TRBV2; CDR3nt: TGTGCCAGCAGTGCGTTAGGACAGGATAACACTGAAGCTTTCTTT; CDR3aa: CASSALGQDNTEAFF
d_gene: TRBD2; abundance: NA; j_gene: TRBJ2-3; v_gene: TRBV5-1; CDR3nt: TGCGCCAGCAGCTTGGAACTAGCGGGAGCGGATACGCAGTATTTT; CDR3aa: CASSLELAGADTQYF
d_gene: NA; abundance: NA; j_gene: TRBJ2-7; v_gene: TRBV21-1; CDR3nt: TGTGCCAGCAGGGACAGGGGGGACGAGCAGTACTTC; CDR3aa: CASRDRGDEQYF
d_gene: NA; abundance: NA; j_gene: TRBJ2-1; v_gene: TRBV5-1; CDR3nt: TGCGCCAGCAGCCCCGGGAAAGCCGAGCAGTTCTTC; CDR3aa: CASSPGKAEQFF
d_gene: TRBD2; abundance: NA; j_gene: TRBJ2-1; v_gene: TRBV11-2; CDR3nt: TGTGCCAGCAGCTTAGTTCCGTCGGCGGGAGGTTATGAGCAGTTCTTC; CDR3aa: CASSLVPSAGGYEQFF
d_gene: NA; abundance: NA; j_gene: TRBJ2-5; v_gene: TRBV4-1; CDR3nt: TGCGCCAGCAGCCTCTGGCCGCAGACCCAGTACTTC; CDR3aa: CASSLWPQTQYF
d_gene: NA; abundance: NA; j_gene: TRBJ2-2; v_gene: TRBV30; CDR3nt: TGTGCCTGGAGCAGGGGACCCGGGGAGCTGTTTTTT; CDR3aa: CAWSRGPGELFF